This section outlines one TCR beta chain sequence together with its context. The target of this receptor is not known. There are no base qualities to consult, and no much larger clone falls within one base. The sample is drawn from a study of blood T cell repertoires in COVID-19 (dated by TCRdb to the early 2020s). Study-level background: The collaborator samples originated in the United States, Italy and Spain and spanned the acute and convalescent phases of COVID-19. The prospective study material was composed of cDNA or gDNA derived from T cells, B-cell-depleted T cells, or PBMCs. The dataset comprised deeply sampled blood TCRbeta repertoires from subjects exposed to, actively infected with, or recovered from COVID-19. The repertoires were released in a freely available public database intended as a resource for research on the immune response to SARS-CoV-2. Samples came from the ongoing ImmuneRACE study (first 160 participants) plus 1,254 subjects from 6 global collaborators. A de-identified subject ID, COVID-19 status, age in years and sex were almost always included in the sample metadata. HLA class I and class II types, where available, came from metadata supplied by the sample provider rather than from assay-based typing.

Measured from the cysteine to the phenylalanine, the CDR3 is 12 residues long. The CDR3 DNA has 36 bases and is translated from base 1. The germline V gene provides CDR1 SGHRS and CDR2 YFSETQ. V and J lose 4 bases and 3 bases, and a span of 4 bases separates them. What the research found in general, with its limitations: How much clinical and demographic metadata was included differed by source and by participant, and the metadata was provided uncurated.

TCRbeta CDR3 regions were amplified from genomic DNA using the immunoSEQ Assay, a bias-controlled multiplex PCR. On the authors' methods: The number of nucleated cells in each sample was estimated by amplification of reference gene primers within the assay. To quantify the absolute abundance of each unique TCRbeta CDR3 rearrangement, sequence reads were collapsed and filtered. For each sample, productive Simpson clonality was calculated as the square root of Simpson's diversity index across productive rearrangements. Drawn from immuneACCESS, this table holds only the in-frame rearrangements with V and J called that TCRdb kept. Clones are partly lost; checked studies trace under half to an unresolved V gene and leave the rest unexplained. The DNA was the basis for D and trimming; V, J and clone size are from that table. The sample table holds about 400,000 clones, of which around 86% were seen once. The ten largest clones capture roughly 1.4% of the sample.

Each collaborating institution followed its own protocols to collect whole blood in K2EDTA tubes. For TCRbeta analysis, collaborators shipped samples in one of three forms: frozen whole blood, isolated PBMCs, or DNA extracted from either of those sample types. The chain employs TRBV5-1 and TRBJ2-2; no D segment can be confidently identified. This clonotype was obtained from a woman under 40 with active or convalescent COVID-19. Sequencing used peripheral blood. The nucleotide sequence reads as follows: TGCGCCAGCAGCCCTTACACCGGGGAGCTGTTTTTT. This gives the protein CASSPYTGELFF.